This T cell receptor (beta chain) came from a study of memory CD4+ T cells and cytomegalovirus serostatus. General study results and limits: About 40% of the roughly 160 known CMV-associated TCRbeta sequences appeared in CD4+ memory. The CMV-associated TCR signature appears largely within the CD4+ memory repertoire.

Single viable CD3+CD4+CD8-CD45RO+ cells were sorted as the memory CD4+ T cells. After thawing, CD4+ T cells were positively selected. The repertoire was sequenced with immunoSEQ multiplex PCR; TCRdb's copy has only in-frame clones and lacks some. This sample carries nearly 60,000 clones, roughly 81% of them seen once, and the ten largest clones take approximately 0.99%. A word on this clone: Its antigen is still unknown.

The CDR3 sequence is 15 residues long. CDR1 is SGHKS and CDR2 is YYEKEE in the germline V gene (reference sequence). V lost 2 bases to trimming and J lost 2 bases; unmatched junction nucleotides: 5. This sequence originates from an adult in good health and CMV-seronegative. The chain employs TRBV5-5 and TRBJ2-7, with 9 nucleotides matching TRBD1. Sequencing was carried out using memory CD4+ T cells from blood. CDR3 residues: CASSLTTGGPYEQYF. The DNA of the CDR3 is TGTGCCAGCAGCTTAACGACAGGGGGTCCCTACGAGCAGTACTTC.